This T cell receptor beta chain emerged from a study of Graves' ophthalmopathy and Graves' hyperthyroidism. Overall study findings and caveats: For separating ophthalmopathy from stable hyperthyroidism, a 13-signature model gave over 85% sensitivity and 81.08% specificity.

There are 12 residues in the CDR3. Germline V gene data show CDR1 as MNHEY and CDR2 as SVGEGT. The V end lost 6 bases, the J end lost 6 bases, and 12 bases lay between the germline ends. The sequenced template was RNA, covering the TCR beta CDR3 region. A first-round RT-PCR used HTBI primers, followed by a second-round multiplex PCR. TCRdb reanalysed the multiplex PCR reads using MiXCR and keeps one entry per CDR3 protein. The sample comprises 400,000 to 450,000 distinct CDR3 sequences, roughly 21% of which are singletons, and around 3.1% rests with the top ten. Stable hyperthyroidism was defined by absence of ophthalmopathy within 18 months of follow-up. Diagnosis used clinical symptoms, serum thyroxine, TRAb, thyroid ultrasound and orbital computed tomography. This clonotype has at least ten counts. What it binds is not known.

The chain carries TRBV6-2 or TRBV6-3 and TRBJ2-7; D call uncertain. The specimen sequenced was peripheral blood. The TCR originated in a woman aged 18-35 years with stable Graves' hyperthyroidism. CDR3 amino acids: CASREQFSEQYF. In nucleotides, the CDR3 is TGTGCCAGCAGGGAACAATTTAGCGAGCAGTACTTC.